The sequence of this TCR beta chain was determined in a study of breast tumors, draining lymph nodes, adjacent tissues. Whole-study results and caveats: Compared with lymph nodes, tumors were less diverse; compared with nontumor tissue, more. The data were judged consistent with most tumor T cells coming from lymph node and expanding in tumor.

V was pared by 7 bases and J by 1 base, with 6 bases of the junction left unmatched. The CDR3 loop spans 15 amino acids. CDR1 is SNHLY, CDR2 FYNNEI, per germline. The table lists this clonotype with many counts. Its antigen is unidentified. Axillary draining lymph nodes of breast cancer patients supplied the node samples. TCRdb redid the calling of the multiplex PCR reads with MiXCR, one entry per CDR3 protein. The sample holds 290,000 or so distinct CDR3 sequences, 30% seen once. This clonotype was sampled from a female donor with breast cancer. Some clones in this sample may be carry-over from other donors' samples. This sequence joins TRBV2 and TRBJ2-3; 9 nucleotides line up with TRBD2. Sequenced input: axillary lymph node tissue. DNA of the CDR3: TGTGCCAGCATGGTTAGCGGGAGTGGCACAGATACGCAGTATTTT. Translated: CASMVSGSGTDTQYF.